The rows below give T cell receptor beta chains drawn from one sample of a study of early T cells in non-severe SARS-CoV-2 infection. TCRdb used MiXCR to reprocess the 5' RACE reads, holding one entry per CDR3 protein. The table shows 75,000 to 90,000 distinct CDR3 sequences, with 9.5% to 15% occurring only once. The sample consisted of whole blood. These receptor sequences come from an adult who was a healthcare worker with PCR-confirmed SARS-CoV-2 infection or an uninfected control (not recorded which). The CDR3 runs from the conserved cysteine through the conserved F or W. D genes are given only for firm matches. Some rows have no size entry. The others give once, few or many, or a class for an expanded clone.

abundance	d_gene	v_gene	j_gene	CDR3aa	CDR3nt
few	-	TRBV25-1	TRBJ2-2	CASSAPGLGTGELFF	TGTGCCAGCAGTGCGCCGGGACTGGGCACCGGGGAGCTGTTTTTT
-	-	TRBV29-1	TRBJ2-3	CSVDPGTDTQYF	TGCAGCGTCGACCCAGGCACAGATACGCAGTATTTT
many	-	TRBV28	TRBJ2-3	CASSRTSPDTQYF	TGTGCCAGCAGCCGAACCTCTCCAGATACGCAGTATTTT
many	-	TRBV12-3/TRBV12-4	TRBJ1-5	CASGYSGGNQPQHF	TGTGCCAGCGGATACAGCGGCGGAAATCAGCCCCAGCATTTT
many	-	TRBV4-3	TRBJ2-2	CASSQDYTARAGELFF	TGCGCCAGCAGCCAAGATTACACAGCTCGAGCCGGGGAGCTGTTTTTT
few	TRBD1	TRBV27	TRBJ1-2	CASRHGQGHYTF	TGTGCCAGCAGACACGGACAGGGGCACTACACCTTC
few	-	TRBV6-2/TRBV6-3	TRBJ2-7	CASSYRDRDEQYF	TGTGCCAGCAGTTACCGGGACCGCGACGAGCAGTACTTC
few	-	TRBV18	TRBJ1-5	CASSPEQAHNQPQHF	TGTGCCAGCTCACCGGAGCAGGCCCACAATCAGCCCCAGCATTTT
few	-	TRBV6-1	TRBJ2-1	CASSEAIGNEQFF	TGTGCCAGCAGTGAAGCGATAGGGAATGAGCAGTTCTTC
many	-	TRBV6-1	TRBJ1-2	CASIGVFPLYGYTF	TGTGCCAGCATCGGTGTGTTCCCCCTCTATGGCTACACCTTC
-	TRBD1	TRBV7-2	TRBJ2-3	CASSKTGKVTDTQYF	TGTGCCAGCAGCAAGACAGGGAAGGTCACAGATACGCAGTATTTT
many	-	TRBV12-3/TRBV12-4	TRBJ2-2	CASSLPGSAGELFF	TGTGCCAGCAGTTTGCCCGGGAGCGCCGGGGAGCTGTTTTTT
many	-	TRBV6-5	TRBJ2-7	CASRGTLPAYEQYF	TGTGCCAGCAGGGGGACACTACCGGCCTACGAGCAGTACTTC
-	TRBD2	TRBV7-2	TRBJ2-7	CASSSATSGSYSGYEQYF	TGTGCCAGCAGCTCCGCGACTAGCGGGAGTTATTCGGGATACGAGCAGTACTTC
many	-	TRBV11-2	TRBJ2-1	CASSLTRPGTPGGNEQFF	TGTGCCAGCAGCCTCACCCGACCCGGGACTCCGGGTGGTAATGAGCAGTTCTTC
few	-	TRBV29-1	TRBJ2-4	CSVRHGRIQYF	TGCAGCGTTCGCCACGGCCGAATTCAGTACTTC
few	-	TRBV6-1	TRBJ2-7	CASRDEGEQYF	TGTGCCAGCAGGGACGAGGGCGAGCAGTACTTC
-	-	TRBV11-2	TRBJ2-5	CASSFGRGRSGETQYF	TGTGCCAGCAGCTTCGGCAGGGGGAGGAGCGGTGAGACCCAGTACTTC
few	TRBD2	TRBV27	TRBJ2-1	CASTRTSGRSFSSSSYNEQFF	TGTGCCAGCACCCGGACTAGCGGGAGGTCCTTTTCCTCTAGCTCCTACAATGAGCAGTTCTTC
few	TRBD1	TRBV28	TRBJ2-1	CASSPPGQGPYNEQFF	TGTGCCAGCAGTCCCCCGGGACAGGGGCCCTACAATGAGCAGTTCTTC
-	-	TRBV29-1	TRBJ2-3	CSVELAGLRDTQYF	TGCAGCGTTGAGTTGGCAGGCCTTCGGGATACGCAGTATTTT
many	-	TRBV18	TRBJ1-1	CASSPNGGSEAFF	TGTGCCAGCTCACCTAACGGGGGCTCTGAAGCTTTCTTT
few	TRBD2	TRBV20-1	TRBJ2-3	CSAGTSTDTQYF	TGCAGTGCCGGGACTAGCACGGATACGCAGTATTTT
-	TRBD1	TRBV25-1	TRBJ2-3	CASSDQGQRGSDTQYF	TGTGCCAGCAGTGACCAGGGACAGAGAGGCTCAGATACGCAGTATTTT
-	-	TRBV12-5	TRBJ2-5	CASGPGLSQETQYF	TGTGCTAGTGGTCCCGGACTATCCCAAGAGACCCAGTACTTC
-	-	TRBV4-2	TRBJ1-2	CASSHAQLYEGYTF	TGTGCCAGCAGCCACGCCCAGTTATATGAGGGCTACACCTTC
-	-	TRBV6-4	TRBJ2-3	CASSDSGRGSTDTQYF	TGTGCCAGCAGTGACTCTGGGAGAGGGAGCACAGATACGCAGTATTTT
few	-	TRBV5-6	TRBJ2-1	CASSSPGVSYNEQFF	TGTGCCAGCAGCTCCCCCGGGGTGTCGTACAATGAGCAGTTCTTC
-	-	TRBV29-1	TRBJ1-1	CSVVGTNPEAFF	TGCAGCGTTGTGGGGACCAACCCTGAAGCTTTCTTT
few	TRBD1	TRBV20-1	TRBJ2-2	CSARAQGLSVTGELFF	TGCAGTGCTAGAGCACAGGGGCTATCCGTCACCGGGGAGCTGTTTTTT
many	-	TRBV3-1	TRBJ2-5	CASSQDLSQETQYF	TGTGCCAGCAGCCAAGACCTCAGTCAAGAGACCCAGTACTTC
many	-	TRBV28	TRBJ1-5	CATQFPRRDQPQHF	TGTGCCACCCAATTTCCCCGGCGGGATCAGCCCCAGCATTTT
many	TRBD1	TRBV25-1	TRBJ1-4	CASSYRGQGSEKLFF	TGTGCCAGCAGTTACCGGGGACAGGGATCTGAAAAACTGTTTTTT
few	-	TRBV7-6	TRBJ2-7	CASSSLTGFSYEQYF	TGTGCCAGCAGCTCCTTGACAGGTTTCTCATACGAGCAGTACTTC
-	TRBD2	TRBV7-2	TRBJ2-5	CASSLNLGGPKTQYF	TGTGCCAGCAGCTTAAACTTGGGAGGGCCAAAGACCCAGTACTTC
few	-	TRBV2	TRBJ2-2	CASSAPWELFF	TGTGCCAGCAGTGCCCCGTGGGAGCTGTTTTTT
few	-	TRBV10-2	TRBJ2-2	CASRPGEDTGELFF	TGCGCCAGCCGCCCGGGGGAGGACACCGGGGAGCTGTTTTTT
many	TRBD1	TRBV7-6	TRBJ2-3	CASSRDRHPSTDTQYF	TGTGCCAGCAGCCGGGACAGGCACCCTAGCACAGATACGCAGTATTTT
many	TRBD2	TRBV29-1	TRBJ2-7	CSVEIAGGFSYF	TGCAGCGTTGAAATAGCGGGAGGATTTAGTTACTTC
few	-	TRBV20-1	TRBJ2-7	CSATQVYEQYF	TGCAGTGCTACCCAGGTCTACGAGCAGTACTTC
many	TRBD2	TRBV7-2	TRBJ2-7	CASSLASGAAYEQYF	TGTGCCAGCAGCTTAGCAAGCGGGGCGGCCTACGAGCAGTACTTC
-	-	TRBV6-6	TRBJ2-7	CASSYSITYEQYF	TGTGCCAGCAGTTACTCGATTACCTACGAGCAGTACTTC
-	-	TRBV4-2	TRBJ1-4	CASSHPDGDEKLFF	TGTGCCAGCAGCCACCCGGACGGCGATGAAAAACTGTTTTTT
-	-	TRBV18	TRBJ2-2	CASSPADRNTGELFF	TGTGCCAGCTCACCCGCGGATAGGAACACCGGGGAGCTGTTTTTT
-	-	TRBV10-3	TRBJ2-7	CAISGGGSSYEQYF	TGTGCCATCAGTGGAGGCGGATCCTCCTACGAGCAGTACTTC
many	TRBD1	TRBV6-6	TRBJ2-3	CASSYSSTGGPDTQYF	TGTGCCAGCAGTTACTCTTCGACAGGGGGCCCAGATACGCAGTATTTT
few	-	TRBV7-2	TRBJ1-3	CASSLMGQAFSGNTIYF	TGTGCCAGCAGCTTAATGGGCCAGGCATTCTCTGGAAACACCATATATTTT
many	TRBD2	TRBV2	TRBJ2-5	CASREAGGQETQYF	TGTGCCAGCAGGGAAGCGGGAGGCCAAGAGACCCAGTACTTC
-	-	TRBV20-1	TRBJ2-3	CSARDSAADTQYF	TGCAGTGCTAGAGATTCGGCAGCGGATACGCAGTATTTT
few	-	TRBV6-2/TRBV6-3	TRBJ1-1	CASIQGGGTEAFF	TGTGCCAGCATCCAAGGGGGTGGCACTGAAGCTTTCTTT